The 31 T cell receptor beta chains below all came from one sample that was sequenced in a study of cytomegalovirus exposure and HLA in healthy donors (dated by TCRdb to about 2017). The method was the immunoSEQ multiplex PCR assay. A mixture of 60 forward primers for TCR Vbeta segments and 13 reverse primers for TCR Jbeta segments was used in the multiplex PCR. The clones in this table, taken by TCRdb from immuneACCESS, are in-frame only. Not every clone is retained; where verified, under half of the shortfall comes from an unresolved V gene, and the cause of the rest is unknown. Per the sample table, the count is 55,000 to 85,000 clones. 2.4% of the sample comes from the top ten. Sequencing was done on a sample of PBMCs. The receptor source for this set is a female donor in good health and CMV-seropositive.

J is TRBJ1-2 and V is TRBV5-1; perhaps TRBD1 as D (5 bases). CDR3 size: 18 residues. Germline assignment: CDR1 SGHRS and CDR2 YFSETQ. V was pared by 0 bases and J by 0 bases, with 18 bases between. The CDR3 loop is CASSLVGGRASANYGYTF. The CDR3 region has the DNA TGCGCCAGCAGCTTGGTTGGCGGCAGGGCGTCAGCTAACTATGGCTACACCTTC.

The chain couples TRBV10-3 to TRBJ2-7; a possible D gene is TRBD1 (6 bases). V was trimmed by 10 bases and J by 3 bases, leaving 16 bases between them. CDR3 length: 13 residues. Germline V CDR1 and CDR2: ENHRY, SYGVKD. DNA of the CDR3: TGTGCCACCTCTACGGGACACCTCTACGAGCAGTACTTC. Protein: CATSTGHLYEQYF.

The rearrangement uses TRBV5-8 and TRBJ2-3; D might be TRBD2 (5 bases). V lost 0 bases and J 1 base, leaving 21 bases between the germline ends. Germline lookup yields CDR1 SGHTS and CDR2 YDEGEE. The CDR3 has 19 residues. In nucleotides, the CDR3 is TGTGCCAGCAGCTTGGGGACGGCGCTCTGGCTAGCAGGCACAGATACGCAGTATTTT. Encoded protein: CASSLGTALWLAGTDTQYF.

The chain links TRBV2 to TRBJ2-7; the D gene is possibly TRBD1 (6 bases). This CDR3 is built from 16 residues. The germline V gene encodes CDR1 SNHLY and CDR2 FYNNEI. V lost 6 bases and J 4 bases, leaving 22 bases between the germline ends. The CDR3 protein is CASSLGQPQGIYEQYF. The DNA for the CDR3 is TGTGCCAGCAGCCTCGGACAGCCTCAGGGAATTTACGAGCAGTACTTC.

This chain connects TRBV9 to TRBJ1-2; D remains ambiguous. Germline CDR1 is SGDLS and CDR2 is YYNGEE. The CDR3 spans 13 residues. The V end lost 0 bases, the J end lost 6 bases, and 9 bases lay between the germline ends. The CDR3 protein is CASSVGQVDGYTF. CDR3 in DNA: TGTGCCAGCAGCGTAGGCCAGGTTGATGGCTACACCTTC.

The chain couples TRBV5-4 to TRBJ2-1; 9 nucleotides line up with TRBD2. The CDR3 loop spans 16 amino acids. Germline CDR1 SGHNT, CDR2 YYREEE (reference sequence). J was trimmed by 9 bases and V by 4 bases; bases with no gene match: 14. The CDR3 nucleotides are TGTGCCAGCAGCCCGACCGGGACTAGCTATATCCCTGAGCAGTTCTTC. Protein sequence: CASSPTGTSYIPEQFF.

The V call is TRBV6-5, the J call TRBJ1-1, with D maybe TRBD1 (6 bases). Germline V gene sequence: CDR1 MNHEY, CDR2 SVGAGI. The CDR3 covers 13 residues. The V gene lost 6 bases and the J gene lost 2 bases, with 10 bases spanning the gap. CDR3 in amino acids: CASSLQGNTEAFF. For the CDR3, the DNA is TGTGCCAGCAGCTTACAGGGAAACACTGAAGCTTTCTTT.

The rearrangement joins TRBV6-4 to TRBJ2-1; tentatively, D is TRBD2 (5 bases). Germline V CDR1 and CDR2: MRHNA, SNTAGT. V was shortened by 2 bases and J by 6 bases, with 8 bases between the two germline ends. The CDR3 has 13 residues. The CDR3 DNA sequence: TGTGCCAGCAGTGACCGACTATCCAATGAGCAGTTCTTC. Amino acids: CASSDRLSNEQFF.

The rearrangement links TRBV6-6 to TRBJ2-7; tentatively, D is TRBD1 (5 bases). V was cut by 6 bases and J by 9 bases, with 21 bases left in between. Germline CDR1 MNHNY, CDR2 SVGAGI (reference sequence). This CDR3 has 14 residues. The CDR3 DNA follows: TGTGCCAGCAGACAGGAAACTCCCGCTACTGGGCAGTACTTC. Translation gives CASRQETPATGQYF.

This rearrangement joins TRBV5-1 to TRBJ2-3; tentatively, D is TRBD1 (5 bases). CDR1 and CDR2 from the germline V gene are SGHRS and YFSETQ. CDR3 length: 15 residues. Trimming shortened V by 5 bases and J by 5 bases, and 18 bases separated the two germline ends. The CDR3 sequence is CASSSRGPPGDTQYF. The CDR3 DNA sequence: TGCGCCAGCAGTTCAAGGGGTCCCCCAGGAGATACGCAGTATTTT.

This chain connects TRBV7-2 to TRBJ1-1, with unresolved D. V was shortened by 5 bases and J by 4 bases, with 11 bases between the two germline ends. Germline CDR1 and CDR2: SGHTA and FQGNSA. This CDR3 is built from 13 residues. CDR3 in amino acids: CASSRQDGTEAFF. The CDR3 coding sequence is TGTGCCAGCAGCCGGCAGGATGGCACTGAAGCTTTCTTT.

The rearrangement joins TRBV2 to TRBJ1-5; TRBD1 might be the D (5 bases). This CDR3 region has 14 residues. In germline, CDR1 is SNHLY, CDR2 FYNNEI. Trimming removed 6 bases from V and 2 bases from J, with 11 bases in between. Here the CDR3 DNA reads TGTGCCAGCAGGCTGGACAATGGCAATCAGCCCCAGCATTTT. It codes for CASRLDNGNQPQHF.

The chain couples TRBV11-1 to TRBJ1-1, with a weak D call TRBD1 (6 bases). The CDR3 length is 16 residues. Germline V CDR1 and CDR2: SGHAT, FQDESV (reference sequence). V shed 4 bases and J shed 5 bases, with 20 bases lying between them. The CDR3, as DNA: TGTGCCAGCAGCTACGGGGACTCAAGGGGGGGGACTGAAGCTTTCTTT. Amino acids: CASSYGDSRGGTEAFF.

The chain links TRBV5-1 to TRBJ1-1, with D tentatively TRBD1 (5 bases). The CDR3 length is 13 residues. The V and J ends lost 4 bases and 1 base respectively, with 8 bases between them. Germline CDR1 reads SGHRS; CDR2 reads YFSETQ. CDR3 in amino acids: CASSIGQNTEAFF. The CDR3 nucleotides read TGCGCCAGCAGCATCGGACAGAACACTGAAGCTTTCTTT.

J is TRBJ1-2 and V is TRBV5-1; D is ambiguous. The CDR3 spans 13 residues. V lost 5 bases and J 6 bases, leaving 14 bases between the germline ends. From germline, CDR1 is SGHRS and CDR2 YFSETQ. This CDR3 is CASRPTEENGYTF. CDR3 sequence (DNA): TGCGCCAGCAGACCGACCGAGGAGAATGGCTACACCTTC.

This chain joins TRBV20-1 and TRBJ2-7; D call uncertain. There are 11 residues in the CDR3. The V gene's germline CDR1 is DFQATT and CDR2 SNEGSKA (reference sequence). V lost 6 bases and J lost 5, with 11 bases in between. This CDR3 is CSAVKRDEQYF. CDR3 nucleotide sequence: TGCAGTGCCGTCAAGCGCGACGAGCAGTACTTC.

The chain uses TRBV27 and TRBJ2-7, with D unclear. Germline loops: CDR1 MNHEY, CDR2 SMNVEV (reference sequence). The V end lost 3 bases, the J end lost 2 bases, and 14 bases lay between the germline ends. The CDR3 totals 15 residues. CDR3 region: CASSLLGGRPYEQYF. CDR3 DNA: TGTGCCAGCAGTTTGTTAGGCGGCAGACCCTACGAGCAGTACTTC.

This chain links TRBV10-3 with TRBJ2-7, with unresolved D. The CDR3 sequence is 15 residues long. V shed 3 bases and J shed 0 bases, with 12 bases lying between them. Germline CDR1 is ENHRY and CDR2 is SYGVKD. CDR3 nucleotides: TGTGCCATCAGTGACTTCGCCTCGAGCTCCTACGAGCAGTACTTC. It codes for CAISDFASSSYEQYF.

This chain uses TRBV5-4 with TRBJ2-7; 10 bases match TRBD2. The length of the CDR3 is 18 residues. Trimming at V came to 3 bases and at J to 5 bases, leaving 17 bases not matched to a gene. Germline-derived CDR1 and CDR2 are SGHNT and YYREEE (reference sequence). The CDR3 reads CASSWGLAGAGMIDEQYF. As DNA, the CDR3 is TGTGCCAGCAGCTGGGGTCTAGCGGGAGCGGGAATGATAGACGAGCAGTACTTC. Filled out from reference TRBV5-4 and TRBJ2-7, the complete variable domain reads ETGVTQSPTHLIKTRGQQVTLRCSSQSGHNTVSWYQQALGQGPQFIFQYYREEENGRGNFPPRFSGLQFPNYSSELNVNALELDDSALYLCASSWGLAGAGMIDEQYFGPGTRLTVT.

This sequence joins TRBV6-1 and TRBJ1-2; D perhaps matches TRBD1 (5 bases). The CDR3 extends over 14 amino acids. CDR1 is MNHNS and CDR2 is SASEGT in the germline V gene. V was trimmed by 6 bases and J by 5 bases, leaving 16 bases between them. In nucleotides, the CDR3 is TGTGCCAGCAGCCCGGGGGAGGGCGGGTATGGCTACACCTTC. As protein: CASSPGEGGYGYTF.

The gene calls are TRBV29-1 and TRBJ1-1, with a possible D match to TRBD1 (5 bases). Between the trimmed V and J ends, which lost 6 bases and 8 bases, there was a span of 13 bases. Germline V CDR1 and CDR2: SQVTM, ANQGSEA. The CDR3 consists of 11 residues. In DNA form, the CDR3 reads TGCAGCGTGGTAACGGGGGAGGAAGCTTTCTTT. Protein: CSVVTGEEAFF.

The chain carries TRBV30 and TRBJ1-6; 9 positions agree with TRBD1. CDR3 size: 15 residues. Germline CDR1 GTSNPN, CDR2 SVGIG (reference sequence). The V gene end was trimmed by 8 bases and the J gene end by 6 bases; junction bases not matched to a gene: 11. CDR3 loop: CAGKLPDRGNSPLHF. The CDR3 nucleotides read TGTGCCGGTAAACTACCGGACAGGGGTAATTCACCCCTCCACTTT.

The gene calls are TRBV5-1 and TRBJ2-7; TRBD1 agrees at 9 bases. Germline V gives CDR1 SGHRS, CDR2 YFSETQ. This CDR3 is built from 14 residues. Unmatched junction bases numbered 12, after V lost 4 bases and J lost 10 bases. The CDR3 protein is CASSLGTGMPIQYF. DNA of the CDR3: TGCGCCAGCAGCCTTGGGACAGGGATGCCAATTCAGTACTTC.

On this clone: A read error may produce the germline difference seen at one junction end. This chain joins TRBV30 and TRBJ1-1, with D perhaps matching TRBD1 (5 bases). This CDR3 comprises 15 residues. Germline CDR1 is GTSNPN and CDR2 is SVGIG (reference sequence). The CDR3 DNA reads TGTGCCGGGAGTGGAGACGGGGCTAGCGGCACTGAAGCTTTCTTT. Protein product: CAGSGDGASGTEAFF.

The gene calls are TRBV4-2 and TRBJ1-2, with D possibly being TRBD1 (5 bases). Deletions cut 3 bases from V and 1 base from J, with 9 bases between. The CDR3 spans 14 residues. Germline CDR1 LGHNA, CDR2 YNFKEQ. Here the CDR3 reads CASSHPDSNYGYTF. The DNA of the CDR3 is TGTGCCAGCAGCCACCCTGACAGTAACTATGGCTACACCTTC.

This rearrangement joins TRBV6-4 to TRBJ2-3, with D perhaps TRBD1 (6 bases). From germline, CDR1 is MRHNA and CDR2 SNTAGT. Trimming removed 3 bases from V and 2 bases from J, with 9 bases in between. The CDR3 spans 14 residues. CDR3 protein: CASSETGTTDTQYF. CDR3 sequence (DNA): TGTGCCAGCAGTGAAACAGGGACCACAGATACGCAGTATTTT.

This sequence joins TRBV28 and TRBJ2-7; 11 nucleotides line up with TRBD2. The CDR3 covers 16 residues. The ends lost 2 bases at V and 3 bases at J; junction bases unmatched: 6. Germline CDR1 reads MDHEN; CDR2 reads SYDVKM. The CDR3 protein is CASSLSGTSGGYEQYF. For the CDR3, the DNA is TGTGCCAGCAGTTTAAGTGGAACTAGCGGGGGCTACGAGCAGTACTTC.

The rearrangement joins TRBV4-3 to TRBJ1-2; D is unclear. The CDR3 runs 17 residues. The germline V and J ends were trimmed by 0 bases and 8 bases, with 22 bases remaining between them. CDR1 and CDR2 (germline): LGHNA, YSLEER. The CDR3 nucleotides are TGCGCCAGCAGCCAAGACTCGATGGAGGGTACCCAAATGGGCTACACCTTC. Its translation is CASSQDSMEGTQMGYTF.

The chain joins TRBV5-6 to TRBJ2-2; maybe TRBD1 (5 bases). Trimming took 7 bases from V and 1 from J, leaving 11 bases between them. The CDR3 has 14 residues. CDR1 and CDR2 from the germline V gene are SGHDT and YYEEEE. The CDR3 reads CASGWQGNTGELFF. As DNA, the CDR3 is TGTGCCAGCGGTTGGCAGGGGAACACCGGGGAGCTGTTTTTT.

This chain connects TRBV9 to TRBJ1-2; a possible D gene is TRBD1 (5 bases). The CDR3 totals 16 residues. The V gene lost 0 bases and the J gene lost 5 bases, with 17 bases spanning the gap. The V gene's germline CDR1 is SGDLS and CDR2 YYNGEE. DNA of the CDR3: TGTGCCAGCAGCGTAGAAGGAGGGCAGGGCTCTTATGGCTACACCTTC. Amino acid sequence: CASSVEGGQGSYGYTF.

The gene calls are TRBV7-9 and TRBJ2-7; 9 bases are shared with TRBD1. There are 15 residues in the CDR3. Looked up from germline, CDR1 is SEHNR and CDR2 is FQNEAQ (reference sequence). V was clipped by 1 base and J by 6 bases; unmatched bases: 7. CDR3 nucleotide sequence: TGTGCCAGCAGCTTAGGTGGGGACAGGGTGGCCGAGCAGTACTTC. Translated, it gives CASSLGGDRVAEQYF. Full variable domain (outside the CDR3, taken from reference TRBV7-9 and TRBJ2-7): DTGVSQNPRHKITKRGQNVTFRCDPISEHNRLYWYRQTLGQGPEFLTYFQNEAQLEKSRLLSDRFSAERPKGSFSTLEIQRTEQGDSAMYLCASSLGGDRVAEQYFGPGTRLTVT.